This TCR beta chain stems from a study of cytomegalovirus exposure and HLA in healthy donors (dated by TCRdb to 2015 to 2018). Describing the broader study: An earlier analysis of around 600 of the donors reported roughly 300 Gb of sequence data and around 120 million unique TCR beta sequences from 190 million or so T cells. An early release that covered several hundred HLA-typed donors contained approximately 300 gigabases of sequencing data and tens of millions of unique TCR sequences. The genetic ancestry cluster associated with self-reported Caucasian donors included about 81% of the approximately 400 genotyped donors. The study was designed to test whether signatures of past pathogen exposure could be identified by cataloging public T cell receptors. The T cell repertoires of around 670 subjects were profiled by immunosequencing and related to cytomegalovirus serostatus. Along with the roughly 670-subject first cohort, a separate validation cohort of 120 different subjects was used. To predict cytomegalovirus infection status, the study combined high-throughput TCR immunosequencing, statistical association of individual TCRs with disease status, and machine learning. A later analysis re-examined previously published TCR beta repertoires from 610 or so donors and added high-resolution HLA genotyping to investigate patterns of TCR occurrence. The later analysis used no new phenotypic data to find candidate immune exposures, relying instead on TCR beta sequences and their occurrence across donors. An earlier analysis of 587 of the donors applied high-throughput TCR beta sequencing to assess whether each TCR beta V gene segment acted as functional or pseudogenic. Alongside the repertoire data, information on donor age, sex, ethnicity and CMV serostatus was compiled. Genome-wide SNP genotypes for about three fifths of the roughly 670 donors were used in a later genetic analysis, which treated that subset as a discovery cohort. All discovery cohort repertoires had been generated on a single sequencing platform. HLA typing included class I and class II loci at four-digit resolution. The number of donors typed differed by locus, with about 629-640 for A, B, C, DRB1 and DQB1, roughly 520 for DQA1, 606 for DPA1, and around 430 for DPB1. About 5 DR-DQ haplotypes were handled as single units for association and clustering, since linkage in the cohort was strong. Among about 400 genotyped donors of the cohort, an average of about 220,000 unique TCR beta nucleotide sequences was sequenced per donor, of which 15% to 20% were non-productive. On the study overall, not on this receptor specifically: Assigning TCR associations to individual alleles was difficult when HLA alleles, especially DR and DQ, strongly co-occurred. CMV serostatus was the only immune exposure information available for the cohort. According to a later analysis, TCR association rates differed among HLA loci, with DRB1 alleles showing the most associated TCRs and HLA-C alleles showing the fewest. According to the authors, the approach could potentially be generalized to other disease states and immunological phenotypes. The cohort was sequenced for TCR beta chains only, and without alpha or paired-chain data the features that could be detected were limited. A total of some 180 TCR beta chains were listed by the study as associated with cytomegalovirus. The sequencing pipeline was judged likely to have produced a cluster of highly shared sequence variants as a technical artifact. In a later analysis, most CMV-associated TCR beta chains were found to appear HLA-restricted, with HLA associations seemingly driven largely by CMV exposure. The classifier was reported to diagnose cytomegalovirus status with high specificity and sensitivity in both the original cohort and the validation cohort. In a later analysis, several top co-occurrence clusters were reported to appear linked to parvovirus B19, influenza, CMV and Epstein-Barr virus. The presence/absence analyses assumed that sequencing depth was roughly uniform across donors, and that assumption may not be true. In a later analysis, HLA-associated TCR beta chains showed more clonal expansion and lower generation probabilities than non-associated chains that were equally common. In a later analysis, about 17,000 TCR beta sequences were associated with specific HLA alleles at a false discovery rate of 0.05. Most TCR sequences were seen in very few donors, while some public TCRs were found in many individuals. Because HLA typing was missing for some donors at each locus, association tests included only the typed subset. In a later genetic analysis, fewer N-insertions in productive TCRs were reported among donors in an Asian-associated ancestry cluster than the 666-donor mean. The earlier analysis of approximately 540 of the donors excluded seventeen rarely observed V segments, including chromosome 9 orphons, because counts were too low. A few of the identified cytomegalovirus-associated TCR beta chains were confirmed in vitro to be specific for cytomegalovirus antigens. Correlated functional status among segregating V segments might reflect linkage disequilibrium, but an unknown experimental factor could not be ruled out. In an earlier analysis of some 500 of the donors, most TCR beta V segments were observed in productive rearrangements about 90% or about 30% of the time, broadly matching IMGT annotations. A later genetic analysis associated a missense DCLRE1C variant with V-gene and J-gene trimming of TCR beta chains, and an independent cohort replicated the association. A further reported finding was that TCR beta sequences accurately predicted the HLA-A and HLA-B alleles for most subjects in the first cohort.

The library was made by the immunoSEQ multiplex PCR assay. A mixture of 60 forward primers for TCR Vbeta segments and 13 reverse primers for TCR Jbeta segments was used in the multiplex PCR. A multiplex PCR assay on genomic DNA amplified the CDR3 region of rearranged TCR beta genes. The amplified TCR beta libraries were sequenced on the Illumina HiSeq System as 87-base-pair reads. Regarding the original processing steps: Across the 500 to 700 repertoires, a later analysis counted 60 million to 90 million unique TCR beta chains, some 11 million of which were shared by at least two donors. A nearest-neighbor algorithm error-corrected the raw reads and collapsed the reads into unique sequences, merging closely related sequences to remove PCR and sequencing errors. Alignment of CDR3 sequences to IMGT reference sequences was used to assign V, D and J gene segments. Each retained sequence needed at least a six-nucleotide match to both a V gene segment and a J gene segment. Rearrangements were called productive when the CDR3 lacked stop codons and stayed in frame with V and J; all others were non-productive. CDR3 was defined according to IMGT convention as the region running from the second conserved V-encoded cysteine to the conserved J-encoded phenylalanine. Sequences without an unambiguous match to a single V gene segment were excluded from the earlier analysis of about 630 of the donors. In an earlier analysis of 587 of the donors, a V segment was called functional when productive rearrangements were above 56.7%, and segregating when the standard deviation between donors exceeded 5%. A statistical classification framework was built for diagnosing cytomegalovirus status from the catalog of TCR beta chain sequences. A later analysis assigned V and J genes by comparing TCR nucleotide sequences with IMGT/GENE-DB human TR gene sequences. In a later analysis, CDR3 sequences and most-parsimonious VDJ recombination scenarios were assigned using the TCRdist pipeline. In a later analysis, each TCR beta chain was defined by its CDR3 amino acid sequence together with its V-gene family, and reads without a unique V-gene family were excluded. As a way to deal with suspected cross-contamination and a sequencing artifact, a later analysis dropped 450 to 700 nucleotide sequences that were highly shared and had low generation probability. For each public chain, a later analysis derived a clonal expansion index from normalized ranks of inferred template counts within each repertoire. In a later analysis, generation probabilities were computed using a VDJ recombination model fitted to out-of-frame rearrangements, and the results were checked against IGoR. Hypergeometric tests were used in a later analysis to score TCR-TCR, TCR-HLA and TCR-CMV co-occurrence, with a repertoire-size bias correction applied to the TCR pairs. False discovery rates were estimated in a later analysis by permuting HLA or CMV assignments 20 times. In a later analysis, co-occurring TCRs were grouped using DBSCAN, and TCRdist sequence similarity was added for clustering within HLA-allele-positive subsets. Repertoires with fewer than 30,000 or more than 120,000 public chains were left out of co-occurrence clustering, as were five repertoires with anomalous nucleotide sharing. The table was pulled from immuneACCESS by TCRdb, which kept in-frame rearrangements only. Such tables lose some clones; where checked, under half of the loss comes from unresolved V genes, and the rest has no known cause. D and trimming come from the DNA, and the V and J calls and clone size come from that table. For this sample there are tens of thousands of clones; about 80% appear just once. The ten largest clones represent about 3.6% of the sample.

The cohort consisted of 670 or so healthy bone marrow donors. At the time of sampling, every cohort member was nominally healthy, though immune exposures that went unrecorded were likely present. The donor was CMV seropositive and was included in the group of 289 seropositive cohort members. Each donor provided a peripheral blood sample, and peripheral blood mononuclear cells were used for TCR beta sequencing. The Qiagen DNeasy Blood Extraction Kit was used to extract genomic DNA from the blood cell samples. Details on this clone: The antigen it recognizes is unknown. Within one base of it there is no much larger clone, and no base qualities were kept.

The sample comprised PBMCs. The receptor comes from a woman in her thirties or forties in good health and CMV-seropositive.

For the CDR3, the sequence is CASSPPGRYEQYF. The DNA sequence is as follows: TGTGCCAGCAGTCCTCCGGGTCGATACGAGCAGTACTTC. The chain links TRBV2 with TRBJ2-7, with the D gene too uncertain to name. From cysteine to phenylalanine, the CDR3 is 13 amino acids long. Just the 39-base CDR3 DNA is kept, in frame starting at base 1. CDR1 is given as SNHLY and CDR2 as FYNNEI, both from the germline V gene. The germline ends are 12 bases apart after V is trimmed by 5 bases and J by 4 bases.